Shown below are 9 T cell receptor beta chains from a single sample sequenced in a study of lymphopenia after photon versus proton radiotherapy. Sequencing used immunoSEQ multiplex PCR; TCRdb keeps in-frame clones, though not all of them. The sample carries more than 15,000 clones, 80% to 90% recorded once. The sample was peripheral blood, taken from a patient treated with proton-based radiotherapy. These receptors all come from a woman aged 55-70 years with cholangiocarcinoma. Some clones in this sample may be carry-over from other donors' samples.

The rearrangement uses TRBV6-5 and TRBJ2-7; maybe TRBD2 (6 bases). CDR3 size: 16 residues. Deletions cut 2 bases from V and 2 bases from J, with 16 bases between. CDR1 MNHEY and CDR2 SVGAGI come from the germline V gene. The CDR3 DNA reads TGTGCCAGCAGTTACGTAGGAGGGGACGGGCCCTACGAGCAGTACTTC. Residues: CASSYVGGDGPYEQYF.

This sequence joins TRBV9 and TRBJ2-7, with D perhaps TRBD1 (5 bases). This CDR3 is built from 14 residues. The germline CDR1 and CDR2 sequences are SGDLS and YYNGEE. The V end was cut by 0 bases, the J end by 1 base, with 8 bases between. The chain's CDR3 is CASSVAQASYEQYF. The CDR3 DNA reads TGTGCCAGCAGCGTAGCACAGGCTTCCTACGAGCAGTACTTC.

The chain links TRBV9 to TRBJ2-3, with 15 bases lining up with TRBD2. CDR1 is SGDLS and CDR2 is YYNGEE in the germline V gene. The CDR3 totals 16 residues. The V and J ends lost 6 bases and 6 bases, in that order; junction bases with no gene match: 8. The CDR3: CASNRQGTSGRDTQYF. DNA for the CDR3: TGTGCCAGCAACCGACAGGGGACTAGCGGGAGGGATACGCAGTATTTT. Full variable domain (rest looked up from reference TRBV9 and TRBJ2-3): DSGVTQTPKHLITATGQRVTLRCSPRSGDLSVYWYQQSLDQGLQFLIQYYNGEERAKGNILERFSAQQFPDLHSELNLSSLELGDSALYFCASNRQGTSGRDTQYFGPGTRLTVL.

The rearrangement uses TRBV6-1 and TRBJ1-1; 7 bases line up with TRBD1. The CDR3 has 13 residues. Germline V lookup: CDR1 MNHNS, CDR2 SASEGT. Germline trimming cut 8 bases from V and 1 base from J; bases unmatched to any gene: 4. The DNA for the CDR3 is TGTGCCAGCGGGGGGACAGCGAACACTGAAGCTTTCTTT. Its protein is CASGGTANTEAFF.

The gene calls are TRBV2 and TRBJ2-7, with 10 bases lining up with TRBD2. This CDR3 has 14 residues. Germline values: CDR1 SNHLY, CDR2 FYNNEI. Losses at the gene ends were 8 bases for V and 5 bases for J; bases not matched to a gene: 9. DNA of the CDR3: TGTGCCAGCTCTTGGAGCGGGAGGGACGACGAGCAGTACTTC. Encoded protein: CASSWSGRDDEQYF.

The chain has TRBV21-1 and TRBJ1-5; the table assigns TRBD1, which was not confirmed against the DNA. TRBV21-1 is a pseudogene. The CDR3 totals 14 residues. For the CDR3, the DNA is TGTGCCAGCAGGGACAGATCTTACGGTCAGCCCCAGCATTTT. Translating gives CASRDRSYGQPQHF.

V gene TRBV29-1 combines with J gene TRBJ2-5; tentatively, D is TRBD2 (6 bases). Trimming cost V 7 bases and J 4 bases, with 13 bases left between them. Germline values: CDR1 SQVTM, CDR2 ANQGSEA. CDR3 length: 12 residues. The CDR3 coding sequence is TGCAGCGCCGAAAGGACTATAGAGACCCAGTACTTC. Amino acids: CSAERTIETQYF.

The V gene is TRBV6-5, the J gene TRBJ1-5; D is uncertain. V lost 5 bases and J 7 bases, leaving 15 bases between the germline ends. This CDR3 comprises 14 residues. Looked up from germline, CDR1 is MNHEY and CDR2 is SVGAGI. CDR3 residues: CASSQQSTGQPQHF. The CDR3 DNA follows: TGTGCCAGCAGTCAACAATCCACGGGACAGCCCCAGCATTTT.

The count of this clone is one. The CDR3 protein is CASSLALSGGPSTQYF. CDR3 in DNA: TGCGCCAGCAGCTTGGCGCTTAGCGGGGGCCCGTCGACCCAGTACTTC. This sequence joins TRBV5-1 and TRBJ2-5; TRBD2 matches 9 bases. The CDR3 consists of 16 residues. CDR1 is SGHRS and CDR2 is YFSETQ in the germline V gene. V gave up 0 bases and J gave up 7 bases; unmatched junction bases: 10.